Listed here are 19 T cell receptor beta chains from one sample, sequenced in a study of T cells after yellow fever vaccination. One entry per CDR3 protein results from TCRdb running MiXCR on the 5' RACE reads. The table has a few hundred thousand distinct CDR3 sequences, about 5% seen once. This specimen was CD4+ T cells sorted from PBMCs, taken on the day of the yellow fever booster vaccination. The receptor source for this set is a man between 18 and 35 years old who received the YFV17D yellow fever vaccine.

On this clonotype itself: The germline gene is not matched at one end of the junction; a read error may be the cause. The gene calls are TRBV9 and TRBJ1-3, with D hard to call. The CDR3 is 13 amino acids. The germline gives CDR1 SGDLS, CDR2 YYNGEE. Here the CDR3 reads CASVEGIGITIYF. CDR3 in DNA: TGTGCCAGCGTAGAGGGTATTGGAATCACCATATATTTT.

The V call is TRBV9, the J call TRBJ1-2, with D unresolved. This CDR3 comprises 15 residues. Germline V gene lookup returns CDR1 SGDLS and CDR2 YYNGEE. V lost 4 bases and J lost 8, with 21 bases in between. Here the CDR3 DNA reads TGTGCCAGCAGCCCCAGGCATACCGCTGGCTACGGCTACACCTTC. Translation gives CASSPRHTAGYGYTF.

The chain couples TRBV12-3 or TRBV12-4 to TRBJ1-2, with D tentatively TRBD1 (6 bases). This CDR3 contains 15 residues. Trimming cost V 2 bases and J 3 bases, with 13 bases left between them. CDR3 DNA sequence: TGTGCCAGCAGTTTAAGGGAAGGGGGTTACTATGGCTACACCTTC. Its protein product is CASSLREGGYYGYTF.

This clonotype was seen ten or more times. V and J are TRBV5-1 and TRBJ2-1; D is uncertain. The germline CDR1 and CDR2 sequences are SGHRS and YFSETQ. The CDR3 loop spans 14 amino acids. The V end lost 0 bases, the J end lost 0 bases, and 4 bases lay between the germline ends. The CDR3 coding sequence is TGCGCCAGCAGCTTGGGCGCCTCCTACAATGAGCAGTTCTTC. Its protein is CASSLGASYNEQFF.

In its sample, this clonotype was seen a few times. This sequence joins TRBV18 and TRBJ2-3; either TRBD1 or TRBD2 may fit D (5 bases each). V was trimmed by 2 bases and J by 0 bases, leaving 15 bases between them. The CDR3 contains 17 residues. CDR1 KGHSH and CDR2 LQKENI come from the germline V gene. The CDR3 sequence is CASSPWAGGTSTDTQYF. Here the CDR3 DNA reads TGTGCCAGCTCACCATGGGCTGGGGGAACTAGCACAGATACGCAGTATTTT. The entire variable domain, with the rest obtained from reference TRBV18 and TRBJ2-3, is as follows: NAGVMQNPRHLVRRRGQEARLRCSPMKGHSHVYWYRQLPEEGLKFMVYLQKENIIDESGMPKERFSAEFPKEGPSILRIQQVVRGDSAAYFCASSPWAGGTSTDTQYFGPGTRLTVL.

This clonotype showed up many times. The rearrangement uses TRBV4-1 and TRBJ2-1; 12 bases agree with TRBD2. The CDR3 sequence is 19 residues long. The junction had 13 bases not matched to a gene; V was cut back by 2 bases and J by 5 bases. CDR1 is MGHRA, CDR2 YSYEKL, per germline. The CDR3 loop is CASSQLPAASGGVHNEQFF. CDR3 nucleotide sequence: TGCGCCAGCAGCCAACTCCCGGCAGCTAGCGGGGGGGTGCACAATGAGCAGTTCTTC.

A few counts support this clonotype. The J gene is TRBJ2-7, the V gene TRBV7-2; 11 nucleotides match TRBD2. J gave up 2 bases and V 2 bases, and 20 bases lay outside the gene matches. CDR1 is SGHTA and CDR2 is FQGNSA in the germline V gene. The CDR3 has 21 residues. This CDR3 reads CASSLPSRQGSSGGMAYEQYF. In DNA, the CDR3 is TGTGCCAGCAGCTTACCCTCTAGACAGGGCTCTAGCGGGGGGATGGCCTACGAGCAGTACTTC.

This clonotype appeared a few times. The chain recombines TRBV29-1 with TRBJ2-1, with a tentative D call TRBD2 (6 bases). With 7 bases removed from V and 2 bases from J, the gap between germline ends came to 12 bases. The length of the CDR3 is 13 residues. Germline V gene sequence: CDR1 SQVTM, CDR2 ANQGSEA. The CDR3 protein is CSGTGGAYNEQFF. The CDR3 DNA sequence: TGCAGCGGAACGGGCGGGGCCTACAATGAGCAGTTCTTC.

This clonotype was found many times. V gene TRBV7-3 combines with J gene TRBJ1-1; unclear D gene. This CDR3 spans 14 amino acids. The germline CDR1 and CDR2 sequences are SGHTA and FQGTGA. Trimming took 8 bases from V and 1 from J, leaving 14 bases between them. CDR3 in amino acids: CASRLGPQNTEAFF. DNA of the CDR3: TGTGCCAGCCGACTCGGACCCCAGAACACTGAAGCTTTCTTT.

This clonotype was detected a few times. The J gene is TRBJ2-5, the V gene TRBV6-6; the D is unclear. The CDR3 has 13 amino acids. Germline V gives CDR1 MNHNY, CDR2 SVGAGI (reference sequence). V dropped 4 bases and J dropped 7 bases, with 13 bases sitting between them. As DNA, the CDR3 is TGTGCCAGCAGTTGGGGTTTTAGTGGGACCCAGTACTTC. It encodes CASSWGFSGTQYF.

This clonotype was counted at least ten times. The rearrangement uses TRBV4-2 and TRBJ1-5; D is uncertain. The CDR3 covers 15 residues. Trimming stripped 1 base from V and 3 bases from J, with 10 bases between. The germline CDR1 and CDR2 sequences are LGHNA and YNFKEQ. Here the CDR3 DNA reads TGTGCCAGCAGCCAAGGGAGACCGAACAATCAGCCCCAGCATTTT. The encoded protein is CASSQGRPNNQPQHF.

The V and J genes are TRBV12-3 or TRBV12-4 and TRBJ2-3; a weak D match, TRBD2 (7 bases). Trimming left V 6 bases short and J 5 bases short, with 12 bases between. The CDR3 runs to 13 residues. Here the CDR3 DNA reads TGTGCCAGCAGACTAGGGGGGGGAGATACGCAGTATTTT. It codes for CASRLGGGDTQYF.

This clonotype showed up many times. The rearrangement links TRBV6-5 to TRBJ1-5; D might be TRBD1 (5 bases). Trimming removed 5 bases at V and 5 bases at J, with 7 bases between. CDR3 size: 12 residues. Germline CDR1 and CDR2: MNHEY and SVGAGI. DNA for the CDR3: TGTGCCAGCAGTCCGACAGATCAGCCCCAGCATTTT. It is translated as CASSPTDQPQHF.

This clonotype has a count of ten or more. The V and J genes are TRBV7-2 and TRBJ2-1; D might be TRBD1 (5 bases). Germline V gene sequence: CDR1 SGHTA, CDR2 FQGNSA. The germline V and J ends were trimmed by 5 bases and 2 bases, with 16 bases remaining between them. The CDR3 contains 16 residues. CDR3 amino acids: CASSLTGVFTYNEQFF. CDR3 coding DNA: TGTGCCAGCAGCCTCACAGGAGTTTTTACCTACAATGAGCAGTTCTTC.

This clonotype has ten or more counts. The V and J genes are TRBV6-6 and TRBJ2-3, with D possibly matching TRBD2 (8 bases). Germline CDR1 and CDR2: MNHNY and SVGAGI (reference sequence). This CDR3 comprises 17 residues. Trimming took 5 bases from V and 6 from J, leaving 24 bases between them. The CDR3 DNA reads as TGTGCCAGCAGTGCCGACAGGGTCAGCGGGGGAGGGGATACGCAGTATTTT. Protein sequence: CASSADRVSGGGDTQYF.

In its sample, this clonotype was seen a few times. This chain joins TRBV12-3 or TRBV12-4 and TRBJ1-2; D unresolved. CDR3 length: 13 residues. The V end lost 5 bases, the J end lost 8 bases, and 15 bases lay between the germline ends. The CDR3 DNA reads as TGTGCCAGCAGTCGAGCGATTGGTACGGGCTACACCTTC. Its protein product is CASSRAIGTGYTF.

The rearrangement links TRBV7-2 to TRBJ1-3; D not resolved. Between the trimmed V and J ends, which lost 4 bases and 2 bases, there was a span of 6 bases. The CDR3 is made up of 13 amino acids. Germline V gene lookup returns CDR1 SGHTA and CDR2 FQGNSA. The CDR3, as DNA: TGTGCCAGCAGCTCCCGACCTGGAAACACCATATATTTT. Its translation is CASSSRPGNTIYF.

The V call is TRBV10-1, the J call TRBJ2-1; D is unclear. The CDR3 is 14 residues long. Trimming took off 6 bases at V and 7 bases at J, with 16 bases between the two ends. CDR1 and CDR2 from the germline V gene are WNHNN and SYGVQD (reference sequence). This CDR3 reads CASSGDSLPNEQFF. CDR3 nucleotide sequence: TGCGCCAGCAGCGGCGACTCCCTCCCAAATGAGCAGTTCTTC.

A few counts support this clonotype. The chain joins TRBV7-8 to TRBJ2-3; maybe TRBD1 (6 bases). CDR3 length equals 15 residues. Germline values: CDR1 SGHVS, CDR2 FQNEAQ. Trimming cost V 3 bases and J 2 bases, with 12 bases left between them. CDR3 DNA sequence: TGTGCCAGCAGCTTCGACAGGACCTTCACAGATACGCAGTATTTT. It yields the protein CASSFDRTFTDTQYF.